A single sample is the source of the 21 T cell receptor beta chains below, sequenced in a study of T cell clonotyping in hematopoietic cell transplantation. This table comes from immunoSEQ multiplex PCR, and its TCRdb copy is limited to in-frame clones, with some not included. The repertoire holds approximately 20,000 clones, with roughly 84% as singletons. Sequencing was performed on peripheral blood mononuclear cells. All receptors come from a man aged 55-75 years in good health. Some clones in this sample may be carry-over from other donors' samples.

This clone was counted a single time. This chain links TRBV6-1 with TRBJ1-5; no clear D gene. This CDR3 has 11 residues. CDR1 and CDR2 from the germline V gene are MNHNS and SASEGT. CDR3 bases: TGTGCGAGCGGGGGCAATCAGCCCCAGCATTTT. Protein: CASGGNQPQHF.

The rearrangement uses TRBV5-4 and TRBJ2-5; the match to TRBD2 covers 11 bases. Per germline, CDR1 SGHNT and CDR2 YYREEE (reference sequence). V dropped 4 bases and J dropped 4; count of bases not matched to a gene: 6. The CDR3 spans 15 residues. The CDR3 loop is CASSSGLAGRETQYF. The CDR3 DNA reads TGTGCCAGCAGCAGTGGACTAGCGGGCAGAGAGACCCAGTACTTC.

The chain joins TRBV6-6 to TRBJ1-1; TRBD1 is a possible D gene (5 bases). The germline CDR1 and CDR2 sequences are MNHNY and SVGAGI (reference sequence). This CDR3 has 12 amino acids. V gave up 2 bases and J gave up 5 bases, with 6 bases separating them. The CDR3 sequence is CASSYGGTEAFF. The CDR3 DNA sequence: TGTGCCAGCAGTTACGGGGGGACTGAAGCTTTCTTT.

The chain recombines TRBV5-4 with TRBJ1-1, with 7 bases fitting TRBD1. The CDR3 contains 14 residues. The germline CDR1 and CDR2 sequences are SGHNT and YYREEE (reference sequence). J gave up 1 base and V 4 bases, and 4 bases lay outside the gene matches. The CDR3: CASSLRQGNTEAFF. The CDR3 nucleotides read TGTGCCAGCAGCCTAAGACAGGGGAACACTGAAGCTTTCTTT.

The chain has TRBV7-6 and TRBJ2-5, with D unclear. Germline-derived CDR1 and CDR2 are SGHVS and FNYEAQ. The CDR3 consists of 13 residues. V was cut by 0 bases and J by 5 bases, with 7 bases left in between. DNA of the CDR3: TGTGCCAGCAGCTTAGCTAGCTTGGAGACCCAGTACTTC. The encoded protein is CASSLASLETQYF.

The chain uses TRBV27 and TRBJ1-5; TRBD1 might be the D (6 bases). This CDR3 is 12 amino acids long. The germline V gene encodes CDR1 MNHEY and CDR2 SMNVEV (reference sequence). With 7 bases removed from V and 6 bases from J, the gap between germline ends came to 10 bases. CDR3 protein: CASKTGGQPQHF. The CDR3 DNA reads TGTGCCAGCAAGACAGGAGGTCAGCCCCAGCATTTT.

CDR3 nucleotide sequence: TGTGCCAGCAGTTTCGAGGGAACTTCTGCCTACGAGCAGTACTTC. This translates into CASSFEGTSAYEQYF. V is TRBV6-5 and J is TRBJ2-7; a possible D gene is TRBD2 (5 bases). Germline V gene lookup returns CDR1 MNHEY and CDR2 SVGAGI. The CDR3 covers 15 residues. V lost 4 bases and J lost 2, with 15 bases in between.

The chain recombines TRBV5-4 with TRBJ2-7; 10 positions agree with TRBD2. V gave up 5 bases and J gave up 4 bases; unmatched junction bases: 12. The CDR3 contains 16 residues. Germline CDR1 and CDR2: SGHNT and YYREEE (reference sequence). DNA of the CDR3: TGTGCCAGCAGAAATAGCGGGGGGAAAACATTTTACGAGCAGTACTTC. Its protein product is CASRNSGGKTFYEQYF. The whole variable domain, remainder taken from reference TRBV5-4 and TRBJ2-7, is ETGVTQSPTHLIKTRGQQVTLRCSSQSGHNTVSWYQQALGQGPQFIFQYYREEENGRGNFPPRFSGLQFPNYSSELNVNALELDDSALYLCASRNSGGKTFYEQYFGPGTRLTVT.

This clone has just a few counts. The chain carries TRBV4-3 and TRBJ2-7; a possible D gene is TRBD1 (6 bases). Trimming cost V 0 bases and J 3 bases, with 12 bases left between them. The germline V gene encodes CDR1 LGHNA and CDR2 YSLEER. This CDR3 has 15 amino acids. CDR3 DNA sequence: TGCGCCAGCAGCCAAGAAGCAGGGGCCAACTACGAGCAGTACTTC. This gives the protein CASSQEAGANYEQYF.

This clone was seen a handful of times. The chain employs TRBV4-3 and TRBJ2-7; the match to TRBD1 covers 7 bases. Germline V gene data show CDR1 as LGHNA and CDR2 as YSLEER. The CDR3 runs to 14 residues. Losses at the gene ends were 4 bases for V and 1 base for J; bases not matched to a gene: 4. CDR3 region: CASSPTTGSYEQYF. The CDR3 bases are TGCGCCAGCAGCCCAACGACAGGGTCCTACGAGCAGTACTTC.

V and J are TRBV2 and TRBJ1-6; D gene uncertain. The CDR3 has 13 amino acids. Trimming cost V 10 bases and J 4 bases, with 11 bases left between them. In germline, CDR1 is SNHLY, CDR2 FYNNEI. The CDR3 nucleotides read TGTGCCACTCAACCGACATATAATTCACCCCTCCACTTT. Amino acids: CATQPTYNSPLHF.

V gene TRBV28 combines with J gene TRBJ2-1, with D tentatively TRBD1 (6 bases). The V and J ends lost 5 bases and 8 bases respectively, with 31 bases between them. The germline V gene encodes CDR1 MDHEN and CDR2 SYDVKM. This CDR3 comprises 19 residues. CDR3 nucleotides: TGTGCCAGCAGTGGTGATGGACAGTCCCGCCGCATCCCGGGCGATGAGCAGTTCTTC. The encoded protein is CASSGDGQSRRIPGDEQFF.

The CDR3 here is CASSGNSNQPQHF. CDR3 bases: TGTGCCAGCAGCGGGAACAGCAATCAGCCCCAGCATTTT. The chain carries TRBV9 and TRBJ1-5, with D hard to call. Germline values: CDR1 SGDLS, CDR2 YYNGEE. The CDR3 is 13 amino acids. Deletions cut 3 bases from V and 1 base from J, with 5 bases between. Variable domain in full (rest from reference TRBV9 and TRBJ1-5): DSGVTQTPKHLITATGQRVTLRCSPRSGDLSVYWYQQSLDQGLQFLIQYYNGEERAKGNILERFSAQQFPDLHSELNLSSLELGDSALYFCASSGNSNQPQHFGDGTRLSIL.

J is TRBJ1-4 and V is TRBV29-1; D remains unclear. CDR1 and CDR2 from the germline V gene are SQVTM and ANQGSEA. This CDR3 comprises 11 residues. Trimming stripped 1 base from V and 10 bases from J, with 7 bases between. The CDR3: CSVEALGKLFF. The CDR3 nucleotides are TGCAGCGTTGAAGCGCTAGGAAAACTGTTTTTT.

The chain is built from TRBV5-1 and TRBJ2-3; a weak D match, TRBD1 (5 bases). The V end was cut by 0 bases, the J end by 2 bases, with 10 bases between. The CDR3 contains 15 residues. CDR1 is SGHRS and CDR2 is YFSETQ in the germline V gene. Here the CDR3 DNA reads TGCGCCAGCAGCTTGGGGGGCAGGACCACAGATACGCAGTATTTT. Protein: CASSLGGRTTDTQYF.

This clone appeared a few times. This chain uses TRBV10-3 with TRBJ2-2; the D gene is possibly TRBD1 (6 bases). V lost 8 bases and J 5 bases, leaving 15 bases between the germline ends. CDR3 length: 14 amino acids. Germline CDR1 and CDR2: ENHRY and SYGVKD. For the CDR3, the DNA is TGTGCCATCGGAAGGGGTCAGGGGACCGGGGAGCTGTTTTTT. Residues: CAIGRGQGTGELFF.

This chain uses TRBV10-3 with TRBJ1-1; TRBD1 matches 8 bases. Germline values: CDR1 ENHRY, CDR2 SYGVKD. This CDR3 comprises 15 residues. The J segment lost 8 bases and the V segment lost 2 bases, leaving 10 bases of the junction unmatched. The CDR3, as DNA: TGTGCCATCAGTGAGGGGAGGTCAGGGGGCTTCGAAGCTTTCTTT. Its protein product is CAISEGRSGGFEAFF.

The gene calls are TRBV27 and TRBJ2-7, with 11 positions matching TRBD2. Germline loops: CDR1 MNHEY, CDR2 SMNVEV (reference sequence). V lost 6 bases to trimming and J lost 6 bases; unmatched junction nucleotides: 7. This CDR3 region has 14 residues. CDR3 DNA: TGTGCCAGCAGACTAGCGGGAGCGTCCGTCGAGCAGTACTTC. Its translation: CASRLAGASVEQYF.

Written as DNA, the CDR3 is TGTGCCAGCAGTAGGGACATTTATGGCTACACCTTC. This translates into CASSRDIYGYTF. The chain recombines TRBV2 with TRBJ1-2; D is perhaps TRBD1 (6 bases). The germline CDR1 and CDR2 sequences are SNHLY and FYNNEI. The V end was cut by 5 bases, the J end by 5 bases, with 9 bases between. CDR3 size: 12 residues.

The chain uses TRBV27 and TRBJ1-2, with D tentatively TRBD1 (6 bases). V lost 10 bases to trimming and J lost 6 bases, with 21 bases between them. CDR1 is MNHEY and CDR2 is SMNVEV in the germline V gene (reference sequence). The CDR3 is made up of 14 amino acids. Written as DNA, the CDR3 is TGTGCCACTCCAGGACCTGGACAGCGCGATGGCTACACCTTC. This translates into CATPGPGQRDGYTF.

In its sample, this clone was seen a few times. The CDR3 sequence is CATAEGGDNTGELFF. As DNA, the CDR3 is TGTGCCACCGCAGAGGGGGGGGACAACACCGGGGAGCTGTTTTTT. The chain employs TRBV15 and TRBJ2-2, with a weak D call TRBD2 (7 bases). V was shortened by 8 bases and J by 2 bases, with 15 bases between the two germline ends. The germline CDR1 and CDR2 sequences are LNHNV and YYDKDF (reference sequence). This CDR3 region has 15 residues.